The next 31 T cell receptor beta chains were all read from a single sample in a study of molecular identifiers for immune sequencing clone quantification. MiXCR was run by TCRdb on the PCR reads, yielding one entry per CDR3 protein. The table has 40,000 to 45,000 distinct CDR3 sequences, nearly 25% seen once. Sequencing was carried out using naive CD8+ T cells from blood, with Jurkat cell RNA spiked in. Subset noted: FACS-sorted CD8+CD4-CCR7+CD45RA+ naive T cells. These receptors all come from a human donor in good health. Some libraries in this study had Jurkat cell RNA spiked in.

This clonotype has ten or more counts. The CDR3 sequence is CASSPPYWGGTDTQYF. CDR3 bases: TGTGCCAGCAGCCCCCCCTACTGGGGCGGAACAGATACGCAGTATTTT. V and J are TRBV11-2 and TRBJ2-3, with D possibly matching TRBD1 (5 bases). V shed 5 bases and J shed 3 bases, with 18 bases lying between them. This CDR3 region has 16 residues. Per the germline V gene, CDR1 is SGHAT and CDR2 is FQNNGV.

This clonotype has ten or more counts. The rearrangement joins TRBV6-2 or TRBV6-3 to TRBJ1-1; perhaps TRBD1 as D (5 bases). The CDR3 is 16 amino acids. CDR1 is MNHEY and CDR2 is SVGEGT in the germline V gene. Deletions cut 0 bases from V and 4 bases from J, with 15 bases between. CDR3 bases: TGTGCCAGCAGTTACTCTCTGGCGGGGCGCGGCACTGAAGCTTTCTTT. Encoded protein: CASSYSLAGRGTEAFF.

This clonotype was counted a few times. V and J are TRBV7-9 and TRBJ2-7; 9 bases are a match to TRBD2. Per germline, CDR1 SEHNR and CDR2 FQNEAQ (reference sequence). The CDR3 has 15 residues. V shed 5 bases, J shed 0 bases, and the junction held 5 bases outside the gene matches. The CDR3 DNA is TGTGCCAGCAGCGGTAGCGGGGGCCCCTCCTACGAGCAGTACTTC. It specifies CASSGSGGPSYEQYF.

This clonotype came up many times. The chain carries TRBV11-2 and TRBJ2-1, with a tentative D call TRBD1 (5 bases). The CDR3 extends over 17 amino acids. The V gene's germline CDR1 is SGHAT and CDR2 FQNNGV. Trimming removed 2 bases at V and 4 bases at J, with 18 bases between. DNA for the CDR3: TGTGCCAGCAGCTTATTGTCAGGGCAGGGCTTTTACAATGAGCAGTTCTTC. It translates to CASSLLSGQGFYNEQFF. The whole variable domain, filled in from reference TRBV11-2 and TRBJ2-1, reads EAGVAQSPRYKIIEKRQSVAFWCNPISGHATLYWYQQILGQGPKLLIQFQNNGVVDDSQLPKDRFSAERLKGVDSTLKIQPAKLEDSAVYLCASSLLSGQGFYNEQFFGPGTRLTVL.

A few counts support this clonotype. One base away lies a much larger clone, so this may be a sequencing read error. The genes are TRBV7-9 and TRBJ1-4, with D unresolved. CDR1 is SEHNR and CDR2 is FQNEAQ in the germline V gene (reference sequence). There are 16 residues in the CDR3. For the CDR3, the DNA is TGTGCCAGCAGCCCTGGGGAGGCATCAACTAATGAAAAACTGCTTTTT. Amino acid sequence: CASSPGEASTNEKLLF. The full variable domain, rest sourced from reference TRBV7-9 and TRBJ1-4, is DTGVSQNPRHKITKRGQNVTFRCDPISEHNRLYWYRQTLGQGPEFLTYFQNEAQLEKSRLLSDRFSAERPKGSFSTLEIQRTEQGDSAMYLCASSPGEASTNEKLLFGSGTQLSVL.

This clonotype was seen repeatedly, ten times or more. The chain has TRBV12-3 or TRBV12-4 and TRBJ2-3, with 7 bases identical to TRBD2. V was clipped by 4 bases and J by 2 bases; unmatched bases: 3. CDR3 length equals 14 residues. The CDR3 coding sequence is TGTGCCAGCAGTTCCGGGACTACCACAGATACGCAGTATTTT. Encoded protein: CASSSGTTTDTQYF.

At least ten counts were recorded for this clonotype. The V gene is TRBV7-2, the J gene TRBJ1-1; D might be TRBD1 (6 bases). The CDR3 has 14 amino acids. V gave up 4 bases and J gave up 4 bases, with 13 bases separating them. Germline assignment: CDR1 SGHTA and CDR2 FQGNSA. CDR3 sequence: CASSYGTFGTEAFF. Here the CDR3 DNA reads TGTGCCAGCAGCTACGGGACATTCGGCACTGAAGCTTTCTTT.

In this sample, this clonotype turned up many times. CDR3 residues: CASSLGDRTGELFF. Written as DNA, the CDR3 is TGTGCCAGCAGCTTAGGAGACAGAACCGGGGAGCTGTTTTTT. The chain links TRBV13 to TRBJ2-2; perhaps TRBD1 as D (5 bases). From germline, CDR1 is PRHDT and CDR2 FYEKMQ (reference sequence). The V gene lost 0 bases and the J gene lost 5 bases, with 7 bases spanning the gap. This CDR3 is 14 amino acids long.

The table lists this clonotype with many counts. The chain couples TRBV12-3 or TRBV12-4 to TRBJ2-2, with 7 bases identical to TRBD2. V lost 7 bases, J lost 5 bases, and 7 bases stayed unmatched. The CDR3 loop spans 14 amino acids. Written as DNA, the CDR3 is TGTGCCAGCAATGGGCCCGGGGGGACCGGGGAGCTGTTTTTT. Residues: CASNGPGGTGELFF.

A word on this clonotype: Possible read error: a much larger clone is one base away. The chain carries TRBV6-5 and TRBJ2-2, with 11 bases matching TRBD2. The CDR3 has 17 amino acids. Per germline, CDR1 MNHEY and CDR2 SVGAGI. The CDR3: CASRSPGLAANTGELVF. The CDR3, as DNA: TGTGCCAGCAGGTCTCCGGGACTAGCGGCGAACACCGGGGAGCTGGTTTTT.

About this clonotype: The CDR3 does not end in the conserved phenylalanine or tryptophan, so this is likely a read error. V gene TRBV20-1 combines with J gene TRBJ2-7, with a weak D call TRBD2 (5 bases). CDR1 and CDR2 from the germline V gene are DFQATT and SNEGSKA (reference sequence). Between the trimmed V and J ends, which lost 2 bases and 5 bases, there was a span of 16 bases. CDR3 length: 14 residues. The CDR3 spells CSARNNWELNEQYL. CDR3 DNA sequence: TGCAGTGCTAGAAATAACTGGGAGCTCAACGAGCAGTACCTC.

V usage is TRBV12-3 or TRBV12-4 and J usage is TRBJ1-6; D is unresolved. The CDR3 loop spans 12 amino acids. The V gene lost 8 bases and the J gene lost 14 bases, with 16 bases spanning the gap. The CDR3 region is CASGRTALSLHF. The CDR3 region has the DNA TGTGCCAGCGGCCGGACCGCACTTTCCCTCCACTTT.

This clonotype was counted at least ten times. The CDR3 protein is CSADRRRKGEETQYF. The CDR3 region has the DNA TGCAGCGCAGATCGTAGACGGAAAGGAGAAGAGACCCAGTACTTC. The chain is built from TRBV29-1 and TRBJ2-5; D not certain. This CDR3 spans 15 amino acids. Per the germline V gene, CDR1 is SQVTM and CDR2 is ANQGSEA. V shed 7 bases and J shed 3 bases, with 21 bases lying between them.

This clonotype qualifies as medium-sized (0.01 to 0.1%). As DNA, the CDR3 is TGTGCCAGCAGACCAACAGCCCTGGCGCAGGGGTTTTTAGATACGCAGTATTTT. Protein product: CASRPTALAQGFLDTQYF. The rearrangement uses TRBV6-5 and TRBJ2-3, with D possibly matching TRBD1 (6 bases). The germline CDR1 and CDR2 sequences are MNHEY and SVGAGI. Trimming left V 6 bases short and J 5 bases short, with 27 bases between. The CDR3 sequence is 18 residues long.

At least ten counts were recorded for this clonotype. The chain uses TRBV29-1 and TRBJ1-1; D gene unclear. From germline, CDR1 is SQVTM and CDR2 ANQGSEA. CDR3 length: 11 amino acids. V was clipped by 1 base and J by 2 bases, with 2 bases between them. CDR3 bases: TGCAGCGTTGAAGTAAACACTGAAGCTTTCTTT. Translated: CSVEVNTEAFF. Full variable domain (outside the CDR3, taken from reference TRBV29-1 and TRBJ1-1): SAVISQKPSRDICQRGTSLTIQCQVDSQVTMMFWYRQQPGQSLTLIATANQGSEATYESGFVIDKFPISRPNLTFSTLTVSNMSPEDSSIYLCSVEVNTEAFFGQGTRLTVV.

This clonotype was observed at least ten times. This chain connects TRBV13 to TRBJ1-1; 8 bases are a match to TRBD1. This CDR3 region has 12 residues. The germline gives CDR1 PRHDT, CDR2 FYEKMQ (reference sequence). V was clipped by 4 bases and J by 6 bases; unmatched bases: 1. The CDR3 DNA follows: TGTGCCAGCAGCTCGACAGGGGCTGAAGCTTTCTTT. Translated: CASSSTGAEAFF.

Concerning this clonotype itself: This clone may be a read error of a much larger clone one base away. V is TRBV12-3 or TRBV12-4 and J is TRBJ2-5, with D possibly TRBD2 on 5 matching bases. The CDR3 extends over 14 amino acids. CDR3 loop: CTSSLNGGQETQYF. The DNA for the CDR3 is TGTACCAGCAGTTTAAATGGCGGGCAAGAGACCCAGTACTTC.

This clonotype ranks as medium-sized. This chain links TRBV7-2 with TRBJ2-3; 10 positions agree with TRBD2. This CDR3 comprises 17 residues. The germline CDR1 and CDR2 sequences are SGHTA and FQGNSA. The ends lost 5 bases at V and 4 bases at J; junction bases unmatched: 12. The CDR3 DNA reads TGTGCCAGCAGCAACCCTCTAGCGGGAGAAGTCTCAGATACGCAGTATTTT. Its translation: CASSNPLAGEVSDTQYF.

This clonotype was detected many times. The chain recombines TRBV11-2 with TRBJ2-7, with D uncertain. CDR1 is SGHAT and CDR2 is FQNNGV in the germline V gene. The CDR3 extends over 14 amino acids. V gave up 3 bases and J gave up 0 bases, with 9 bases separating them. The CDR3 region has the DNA TGTGCCAGCAGCTTGGGATGGGGCTCCTACGAGCAGTACTTC. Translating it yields CASSLGWGSYEQYF.

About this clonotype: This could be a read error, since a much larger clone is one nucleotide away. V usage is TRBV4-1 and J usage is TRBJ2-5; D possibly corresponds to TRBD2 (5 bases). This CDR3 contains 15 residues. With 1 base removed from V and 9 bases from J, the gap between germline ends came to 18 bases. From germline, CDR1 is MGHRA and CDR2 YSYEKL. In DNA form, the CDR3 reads TGCGCCAGCAGCCAAGGCCTTGAACGTTGGGAGCCCCAGTACTTC. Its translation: CASSQGLERWEPQYF.

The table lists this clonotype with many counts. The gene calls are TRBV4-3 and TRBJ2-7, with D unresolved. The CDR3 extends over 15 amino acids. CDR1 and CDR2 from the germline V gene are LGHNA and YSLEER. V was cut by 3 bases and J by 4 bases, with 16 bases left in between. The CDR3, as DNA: TGCGCCAGCAGCCACGACGTCACGGCACTGTACGAGCAGTACTTC. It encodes CASSHDVTALYEQYF.

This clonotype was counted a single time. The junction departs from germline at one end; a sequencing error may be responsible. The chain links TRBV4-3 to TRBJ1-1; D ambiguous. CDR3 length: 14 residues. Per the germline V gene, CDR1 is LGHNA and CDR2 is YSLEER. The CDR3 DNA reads TGCGCCAGCTCAATTGGAGCAATAAACACTGAAACTTTCTTT. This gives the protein CASSIGAINTETFF.

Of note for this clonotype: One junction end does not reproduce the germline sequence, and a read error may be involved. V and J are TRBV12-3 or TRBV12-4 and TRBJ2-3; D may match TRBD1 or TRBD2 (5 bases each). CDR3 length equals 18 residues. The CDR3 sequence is CVSSLGNRDRGMPHTQYF. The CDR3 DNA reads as TGTGTCAGCAGTTTGGGTAACCGGGACCGCGGAATGCCCCATACACAGTATTTT.

The CDR3 nucleotides read TGTGCCAGCTCACCATCAGGGGATGGAAACACCATATATTTT. As protein: CASSPSGDGNTIYF. The chain links TRBV18 to TRBJ1-3; D is possibly TRBD1 (6 bases). Germline values: CDR1 KGHSH, CDR2 LQKENI. V shed 2 bases and J shed 3 bases, with 8 bases lying between them. CDR3 size: 14 residues. Full variable domain (rest looked up from reference TRBV18 and TRBJ1-3): NAGVMQNPRHLVRRRGQEARLRCSPMKGHSHVYWYRQLPEEGLKFMVYLQKENIIDESGMPKERFSAEFPKEGPSILRIQQVVRGDSAAYFCASSPSGDGNTIYFGEGSWLTVV.

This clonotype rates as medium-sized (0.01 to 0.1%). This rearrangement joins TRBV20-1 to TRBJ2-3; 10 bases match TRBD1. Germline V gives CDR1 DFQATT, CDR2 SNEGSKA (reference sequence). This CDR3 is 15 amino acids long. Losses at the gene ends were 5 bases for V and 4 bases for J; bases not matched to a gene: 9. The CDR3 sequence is CSAAAGTGVSDTQYF. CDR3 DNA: TGCAGTGCTGCGGCCGGGACAGGGGTTTCAGATACGCAGTATTTT.

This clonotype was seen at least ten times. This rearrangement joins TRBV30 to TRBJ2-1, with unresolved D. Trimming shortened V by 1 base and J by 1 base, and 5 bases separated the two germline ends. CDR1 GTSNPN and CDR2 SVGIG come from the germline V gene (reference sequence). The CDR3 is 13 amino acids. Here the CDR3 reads CAWSGVSYNEQFF. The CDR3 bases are TGTGCCTGGAGTGGGGTATCCTACAATGAGCAGTTCTTC.

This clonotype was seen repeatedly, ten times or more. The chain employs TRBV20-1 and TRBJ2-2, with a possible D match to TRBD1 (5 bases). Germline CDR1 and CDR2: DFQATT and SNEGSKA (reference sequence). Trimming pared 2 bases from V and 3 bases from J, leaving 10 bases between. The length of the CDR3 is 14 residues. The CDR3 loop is CSARSQGDTGELFF. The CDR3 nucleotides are TGCAGTGCTAGAAGCCAGGGCGACACCGGGGAGCTGTTTTTT.

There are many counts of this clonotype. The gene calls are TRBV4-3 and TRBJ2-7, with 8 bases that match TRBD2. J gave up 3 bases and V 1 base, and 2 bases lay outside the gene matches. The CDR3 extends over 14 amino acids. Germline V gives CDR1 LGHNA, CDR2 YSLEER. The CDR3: CASSQGTSNYEQYF. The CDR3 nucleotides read TGCGCCAGCAGCCAAGGGACTAGCAACTACGAGCAGTACTTC.

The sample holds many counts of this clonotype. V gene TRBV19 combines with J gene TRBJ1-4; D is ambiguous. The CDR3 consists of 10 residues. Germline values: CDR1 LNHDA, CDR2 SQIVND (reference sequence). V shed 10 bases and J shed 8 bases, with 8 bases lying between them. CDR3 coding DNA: TGTGCCACACGCCGGGAAAAACTGTTTTTT. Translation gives CATRREKLFF.

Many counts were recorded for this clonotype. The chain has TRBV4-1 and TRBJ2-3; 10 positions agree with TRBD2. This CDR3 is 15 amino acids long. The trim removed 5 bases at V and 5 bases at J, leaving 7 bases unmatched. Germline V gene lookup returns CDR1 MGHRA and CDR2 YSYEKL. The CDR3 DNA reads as TGCGCCAGCAGCACGCTAGCGGGAGTCAGAGATACGCAGTATTTT. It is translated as CASSTLAGVRDTQYF.

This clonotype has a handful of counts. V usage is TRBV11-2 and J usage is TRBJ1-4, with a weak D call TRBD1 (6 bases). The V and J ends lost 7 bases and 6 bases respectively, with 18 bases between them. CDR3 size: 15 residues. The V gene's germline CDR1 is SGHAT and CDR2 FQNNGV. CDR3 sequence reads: CASTPAGGAHEKLFF. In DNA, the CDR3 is TGTGCCAGCACCCCGGCGGGGGGCGCCCATGAAAAACTGTTTTTT.